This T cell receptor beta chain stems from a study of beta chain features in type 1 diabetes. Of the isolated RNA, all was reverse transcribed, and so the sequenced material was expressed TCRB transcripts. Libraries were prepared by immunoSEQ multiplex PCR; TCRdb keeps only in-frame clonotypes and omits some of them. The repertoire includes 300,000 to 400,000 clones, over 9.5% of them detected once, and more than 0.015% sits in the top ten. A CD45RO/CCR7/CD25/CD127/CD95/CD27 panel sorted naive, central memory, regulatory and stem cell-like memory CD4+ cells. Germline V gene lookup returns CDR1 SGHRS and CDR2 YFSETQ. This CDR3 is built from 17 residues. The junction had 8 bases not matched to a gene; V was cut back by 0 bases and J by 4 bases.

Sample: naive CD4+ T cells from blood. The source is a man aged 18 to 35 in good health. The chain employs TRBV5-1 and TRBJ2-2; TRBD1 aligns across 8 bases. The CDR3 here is CASSLGPTGVTTGELFF. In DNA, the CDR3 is TGCGCCAGCAGCTTGGGACCGACAGGGGTTACCACCGGGGAGCTGTTTTTT.